A single sample gave rise to the 29 T cell receptor beta chains below, sequenced in a study of T cells in Graves' hyperthyroidism and ophthalmopathy (dated by TCRdb to about 2019). The library was generated by multiplex PCR. The listed sequencing device is Illumina HiSeq 2000. The TCR beta CDR3 regions were amplified from RNA transcripts. The TCR CDR3 was subjected to a first round of RT-PCR using the HTBI primer set and the Qiagen OneStep RT-PCR kit. Using fastp at Q25 and MiXCR, TCRdb reprocessed the public reads and kept productive beta chains. Every distinct CDR3 protein forms one entry, paired with its most common genes and DNA. The sample table records almost 500,000 distinct CDR3 sequences; under 25% of these occur just once. Of the sample, around 47% falls within the top ten clones. The sequenced material came from blood. The receptors derive from a woman in her seventies with Graves' ophthalmopathy.

This clonotype was seen only a few times. This rearrangement joins TRBV28 to TRBJ1-1; D is possibly TRBD1 (6 bases). The CDR3 consists of 12 residues. Trimming stripped 6 bases from V and 6 bases from J, with 11 bases between. Looked up from germline, CDR1 is MDHEN and CDR2 is SYDVKM. The CDR3 DNA reads TGTGCCAGCAGCACAGGGAAGGCTGAAGCTTTCTTT. This encodes CASSTGKAEAFF.

The table lists this clonotype with many counts. V is TRBV27 and J is TRBJ2-1; 10 bases agree with TRBD2. Germline V gene sequence: CDR1 MNHEY, CDR2 SMNVEV (reference sequence). The CDR3 has 17 amino acids. J was trimmed by 5 bases and V by 3 bases; bases with no gene match: 10. CDR3 region: CASSLGLAGASHNEQFF. CDR3 DNA sequence: TGTGCCAGCAGTTTGGGTCTAGCGGGAGCCTCTCACAATGAGCAGTTCTTC.

For the CDR3, the DNA is TGTGCCAGCTCGCTTTCCGGGACAGTGGGCTACGAGCAGTACTTC. This codes for CASSLSGTVGYEQYF. J is TRBJ2-7 and V is TRBV18; 7 nucleotides match TRBD1. The ends lost 6 bases at V and 3 bases at J; junction bases unmatched: 11. This CDR3 has 15 residues. From germline, CDR1 is KGHSH and CDR2 LQKENI.

As concerns this clonotype: A much larger clonotype is one base distant, so this may be a read error. V and J are TRBV12-3 or TRBV12-4 and TRBJ1-2, with D possibly matching TRBD1 (6 bases). Trimming removed 2 bases at V and 7 bases at J, with 14 bases between. CDR3 length equals 14 residues. CDR3 coding DNA: TGTGCCAGCAGTTTAAAGGGGGAGCTCGGTGGCTACACCTTC. This gives the protein CASSLKGELGGYTF.

The chain couples TRBV12-3 or TRBV12-4 to TRBJ2-3; a possible D gene is TRBD1 (5 bases). The V end was cut by 6 bases, the J end by 2 bases, with 9 bases between. The CDR3 sequence is 13 residues long. The CDR3 DNA reads as TGTGCCAGCAGGCCGGACAACACAGATACGCAGTATTTT. This sequence encodes CASRPDNTDTQYF.

This clonotype showed up many times. The CDR3 coding sequence is TGTGCCAGCGGAAGTAGCGGGAGAGGAACCGGGGAGCTGTTTTTT. The encoded protein is CASGSSGRGTGELFF. The chain combines TRBV6-1 with TRBJ2-2, with TRBD2 identical over 9 bases. The length of the CDR3 is 15 residues. After removal of 8 bases from V and 5 bases from J, the junction contained 9 bases not matched to a gene. Looked up from germline, CDR1 is MNHNS and CDR2 is SASEGT.

The V call is TRBV19, the J call TRBJ2-5; TRBD1 or TRBD2 may be the D gene (5 bases each). The CDR3 loop spans 13 amino acids. V was shortened by 6 bases and J by 5 bases, with 13 bases between the two germline ends. CDR1 and CDR2 from the germline V gene are LNHDA and SQIVND (reference sequence). CDR3 in amino acids: CASRSGAVETQYF. The CDR3 region has the DNA TGTGCCAGTAGGTCCGGGGCGGTGGAGACCCAGTACTTC.

This clonotype occurred many times. The chain uses TRBV2 and TRBJ1-1; TRBD1 agrees at 8 bases. The CDR3 runs to 14 residues. CDR1 SNHLY and CDR2 FYNNEI come from the germline V gene. The V and J ends lost 8 bases and 0 bases, in that order; junction bases with no gene match: 5. This CDR3 is CASRTGSMNTEAFF. The CDR3 DNA reads TGTGCCAGCCGGACAGGGTCCATGAACACTGAAGCTTTCTTT. Full variable domain (missing parts from reference TRBV2 and TRBJ1-1): EPEVTQTPSHQVTQMGQEVILRCVPISNHLYFYWYRQILGQKVEFLVSFYNNEISEKSEIFDDQFSVERPDGSNFTLKIRSTKLEDSAMYFCASRTGSMNTEAFFGQGTRLTVV.

The chain couples TRBV19 to TRBJ1-2; 9 bases line up with TRBD1. Germline CDR1 reads LNHDA; CDR2 reads SQIVND (reference sequence). Trimming cost V 6 bases and J 4 bases; bases outside gene matches: 3. The length of the CDR3 is 13 residues. The DNA for the CDR3 is TGTGCCAGTAGGGACAGGGGCCTCTATGGCTACACCTTC. Translation: CASRDRGLYGYTF.

The chain is built from TRBV7-3 and TRBJ2-3; TRBD2 might be the D (6 bases). CDR1 and CDR2 from the germline V gene are SGHTA and FQGTGA. CDR3 length: 15 residues. Trimming stripped 2 bases from V and 1 base from J, with 10 bases between. CDR3 sequence: CASSLGGPGTDTQYF. CDR3 bases: TGTGCCAGCAGCTTAGGAGGGCCGGGCACAGATACGCAGTATTTT.

This clonotype turned up a few times. The chain uses TRBV5-8 and TRBJ2-1; D is possibly TRBD2 (6 bases). Germline assignment: CDR1 SGHTS and CDR2 YDEGEE. This CDR3 comprises 11 residues. The V end was cut by 5 bases, the J end by 14 bases, with 14 bases between. In DNA, the CDR3 is TGTGCCAGCAGGCTAGCGAAAGAAGAGTTCTTC. This codes for CASRLAKEEFF.

In this sample, this clonotype turned up a few times. The CDR3 region is CASRPLGGTDTQYF. The CDR3 nucleotides are TGTGCCAGCAGGCCACTAGGTGGGACAGATACGCAGTATTTT. V usage is TRBV2 and J usage is TRBJ2-3, with D tentatively TRBD2 (5 bases). The length of the CDR3 is 14 residues. Germline V gives CDR1 SNHLY, CDR2 FYNNEI. Trimming cost V 6 bases and J 3 bases, with 13 bases left between them.

This clonotype was counted at least ten times. The chain carries TRBV3-1 and TRBJ2-3; tentatively, D is TRBD1 (5 bases). This CDR3 has 15 residues. Trimming shortened V by 4 bases and J by 2 bases, and 13 bases separated the two germline ends. Germline assignment: CDR1 LGHDT and CDR2 YNNKEL (reference sequence). The CDR3: CASSLGVAATDTQYF. CDR3 nucleotides: TGTGCCAGCAGCCTAGGGGTCGCAGCCACAGATACGCAGTATTTT.

V gene TRBV3-1 combines with J gene TRBJ2-1, with D perhaps TRBD2 (6 bases). Germline CDR1 LGHDT, CDR2 YNNKEL (reference sequence). The V end lost 4 bases, the J end lost 7 bases, and 23 bases lay between the germline ends. The CDR3 has 17 amino acids. This CDR3 is CASSPESPSVLGNEQFF. The DNA for the CDR3 is TGTGCCAGCAGCCCCGAATCTCCTAGCGTGCTTGGGAATGAGCAGTTCTTC.

This clonotype has just one count. The chain has TRBV5-6 and TRBJ2-3, with 13 nucleotides matching TRBD2. The CDR3 covers 17 residues. CDR1 and CDR2 (germline): SGHDT, YYEEEE. V trimming: 3 bases; J trimming: 4 bases; junction bases outside the gene matches: 8. The CDR3 DNA reads as TGTGCCAGCAGCTCGGGACTAGCGGGGAGGGGCTCAGATACGCAGTATTTT. It specifies CASSSGLAGRGSDTQYF.

The sample holds many counts of this clonotype. The chain carries TRBV28 and TRBJ2-5; D may be TRBD1 (5 bases). The CDR3 is 14 residues long. Germline assignment: CDR1 MDHEN and CDR2 SYDVKM. V lost 5 bases, J lost 5 bases, and 15 bases lay in between. The CDR3 region is CASSHYWGGETQYF. The CDR3 DNA reads as TGTGCCAGCAGTCATTATTGGGGCGGTGAGACCCAGTACTTC.

The rearrangement joins TRBV12-3 or TRBV12-4 to TRBJ2-2, with 8 bases lining up with TRBD2. The V and J ends lost 5 bases and 6 bases, in that order; junction bases with no gene match: 11. The CDR3 sequence is 16 residues long. DNA of the CDR3: TGTGCCAGCAGTAGGGGGGGGAGCGGGGGATCCGGGGAGCTGTTTTTT. Encoded protein: CASSRGGSGGSGELFF.

In this sample, this clonotype turned up a few times. The CDR3 coding sequence is TGTGCCAGCAGCTTAGTGGACGGCCAGCCCCAGCATTTT. This sequence encodes CASSLVDGQPQHF. The rearrangement uses TRBV7-2 and TRBJ1-5; D gene ambiguous. This CDR3 spans 13 amino acids. The V gene lost 1 base and the J gene lost 7 bases, with 8 bases spanning the gap. Per the germline V gene, CDR1 is SGHTA and CDR2 is FQGNSA.

To note about this clonotype: Possible read error: a much larger clone is one base away. V is TRBV5-8 and J is TRBJ2-3; D gene ambiguous. This CDR3 region has 13 residues. Trimming left V 2 bases short and J 2 bases short, with 6 bases between. Per the germline V gene, CDR1 is SGHTS and CDR2 is YDEGEE. The CDR3, as DNA: TGTGCCAGCAGCTTCGGCTTCACAGATACGCAGTATTTT. Protein: CASSFGFTDTQYF.

This rearrangement joins TRBV6-1 to TRBJ2-7; the match to TRBD2 covers 7 bases. J lost 0 bases, V lost 6 bases, and 11 bases had no gene match. The CDR3 consists of 16 residues. Germline CDR1 and CDR2: MNHNS and SASEGT. The CDR3 sequence: CASRPIGGLSSYEQYF. The CDR3 bases are TGTGCCAGCAGGCCAATCGGGGGGTTAAGCTCCTACGAGCAGTACTTC.

This clonotype showed up just a few times. The chain uses TRBV15 and TRBJ1-6, with TRBD1 matching 10 bases. From germline, CDR1 is LNHNV and CDR2 YYDKDF (reference sequence). V trimming: 5 bases; J trimming: 8 bases; junction bases outside the gene matches: 3. This CDR3 spans 14 amino acids. The CDR3 DNA reads TGTGCCACCAGCTTCGGGACAGGGGATTCACCCCTCCACTTT. Protein product: CATSFGTGDSPLHF.

This clonotype was found many times. The V call is TRBV7-8, the J call TRBJ1-2, with D unclear. Trimming left V 1 base short and J 7 bases short, with 4 bases between. The CDR3 is 11 residues long. From germline, CDR1 is SGHVS and CDR2 FQNEAQ. The chain's CDR3 is CASSLVAGYTF. CDR3 DNA: TGTGCCAGCAGCTTAGTAGCTGGCTACACCTTC.

Points on this clonotype: Its ends do not fully match the called genes, so a read error is possible. The rearrangement joins TRBV12-3 or TRBV12-4 to TRBJ1-5; D is perhaps TRBD1 (6 bases). This CDR3 has 17 residues. CDR3 amino acids: CASSQVPQGGGNQPQHF. DNA of the CDR3: TGCGCCAGCAGCCAAGTGCCCCAGGGAGGGGGTAATCAGCCCCAGCATTTT.

This clonotype was detected only a few times. The V call is TRBV5-4, the J call TRBJ2-1; 8 positions match TRBD1. The CDR3 runs to 14 residues. CDR1 is SGHNT, CDR2 YYREEE, per germline (reference sequence). With V trimmed by 4 bases and J by 8 bases, 8 bases remained unmatched. CDR3 residues: CASSQAQGDYEQFF. DNA for the CDR3: TGTGCCAGCAGCCAAGCACAGGGGGACTATGAGCAGTTCTTC.

In its sample, this clonotype was seen a few times. The genes are TRBV12-5 and TRBJ1-5; unclear D gene. CDR1 is LGHNT, CDR2 FRNRAP, per germline. The CDR3 consists of 15 residues. Trimming removed 1 base from V and 3 bases from J, with 10 bases in between. The CDR3 loop reads CASGLGRGINQPQHF. The CDR3 DNA follows: TGTGCTAGTGGTTTGGGTCGTGGGATCAATCAGCCCCAGCATTTT.

The chain is built from TRBV24-1 and TRBJ2-3; D is unresolved. The CDR3 covers 13 residues. The V end was cut by 3 bases, the J end by 3 bases, with 6 bases between. The germline V gene has CDR1 KGHDR and CDR2 SFDVKD. The DNA of the CDR3 is TGTGCCACCAGTGATGAACCTACAGATACGCAGTATTTT. Protein product: CATSDEPTDTQYF.

This sequence joins TRBV7-9 and TRBJ1-1; 8 bases match TRBD1. CDR3 length: 15 amino acids. The J segment lost 3 bases and the V segment lost 1 base, leaving 4 bases of the junction unmatched. CDR1 SEHNR and CDR2 FQNEAQ come from the germline V gene (reference sequence). The CDR3 region has the DNA TGTGCCAGCAGCTTAGGACAGGGGCGCTACACTGAAGCTTTCTTT. Its translation is CASSLGQGRYTEAFF.

V gene TRBV30 combines with J gene TRBJ2-5; D ambiguous. This CDR3 has 13 residues. Germline V gene data show CDR1 as GTSNPN and CDR2 as SVGIG (reference sequence). V shed 2 bases and J shed 0 bases, with 7 bases lying between them. The CDR3 sequence is CAWSMGYQETQYF. DNA for the CDR3: TGTGCCTGGAGTATGGGTTACCAAGAGACCCAGTACTTC.

Ten or more counts support this clonotype. This chain joins TRBV12-3 or TRBV12-4 and TRBJ1-2, with unresolved D. Trimming stripped 6 bases from V and 4 bases from J, with 15 bases between. The CDR3 is made up of 14 amino acids. The DNA of the CDR3 is TGTGCCAGCAGGGGGAAAGGACGGTCCTATGGCTACACCTTC. Its protein is CASRGKGRSYGYTF.